The sequence of this TCR beta chain was determined in a study of PD-L1 blockade in urothelial cancer. Study overall: Timepoints chosen for blood analysis were 3 weeks (second dose) and 6 weeks after treatment start.

Here immunoSEQ multiplex PCR was the method, and the copy in TCRdb shows in-frame clones only, minus some. In the table there are about 120,000 clones, around 89% of which are singletons. Germline CDR1 GTSNPN, CDR2 SVGIG (reference sequence). There are 15 residues in the CDR3. V was clipped by 2 bases and J by 4 bases, with 17 bases between them. The time point: peripheral blood 6 weeks after treatment start. The chain employs TRBV30 and TRBJ1-1, with a possible D match to TRBD1 (5 bases). The TCR sequence derives from a man aged 60-69 years with urothelial cancer. The sample consisted of PBMCs, taken around atezolizumab (anti-PD-L1) treatment. CDR3 sequence reads: CAWSRLLGVSTEAFF. Here the CDR3 DNA reads TGTGCCTGGAGTCGCCTATTAGGGGTCTCCACTGAAGCTTTCTTT.